This T cell receptor beta chain was observed in a study of CD4+ T cells in melanoma. The germline gives CDR1 SNHLY, CDR2 FYNNEI. V lost 1 base to trimming and J lost 5 bases, with 11 bases between them. CDR3 length equals 14 residues. Broader study findings: Diverse differentiation states were reported for melanoma neoantigen-specific CD4+ T cells.

Measured with immunoSEQ multiplex PCR; TCRdb has only the in-frame clones, and not every one. The sample yields fewer than 150,000 clones, around 90% seen once. Remarks on this clone: Its antigen is unidentified.

The rearrangement joins TRBV2 to TRBJ1-1; D uncertain. The sequence was collected from a human donor with melanoma. The CDR3 loop is CASSEGGILTEAFF. The CDR3 DNA sequence: TGTGCCAGCAGTGAAGGGGGAATCTTGACTGAAGCTTTCTTT.